This T cell receptor (beta chain) was retrieved from a study of T cells in Graves' hyperthyroidism and ophthalmopathy. There were TCR beta CDR3 regions amplified from RNA transcripts. The study used the HTBI primer set for a first-round RT-PCR of the TCR CDR3. TCRdb re-called the multiplex PCR reads through MiXCR, storing one row per CDR3 protein. The sample gives nearly 110,000 distinct CDR3 sequences, about 15% of which show up once; 35% to 45% is in the top ten. At least ten counts were recorded for this clonotype. What it recognizes is unknown. Study-level results: Most expanded thyroid clonotypes above 0.001 recurred in blood. Ophthalmopathy stood apart from stable hyperthyroidism in a 13 V-J model.

Material: blood. The clonotype originates from a woman aged 50 to 60 with Graves' hyperthyroidism.

The CDR3 protein is CASSPGLAGTNEQFF. CDR3 bases: TGTGCCAGCAGCCCGGGACTAGCGGGAACGAATGAGCAGTTCTTC. This chain uses TRBV7-9 with TRBJ2-1; 13 bases align to TRBD2. Germline CDR1 reads SEHNR; CDR2 reads FQNEAQ (reference sequence). CDR3 length equals 15 residues. The trim removed 5 bases at V and 7 bases at J, leaving 5 bases unmatched.